The next 12 T cell receptor beta chains were all read from a single sample in a study of blood T cell repertoires in COVID-19. Clones were sequenced by immunoSEQ multiplex PCR, and TCRdb holds only the in-frame ones, with some missing. Of 220,000 or so clones listed, around 86% were seen once; the top ten hold about 6.3%. What was sequenced was peripheral blood. The receptors were gathered from a man aged 55 to 69 who had recovered from COVID-19.

The chain couples TRBV3-1 (or the pseudogene TRBV3-2) to TRBJ2-7; D not certain. The germline V gene encodes CDR1 LGHDT and CDR2 YNNKEL (reference sequence). V shed 3 bases and J shed 6 bases, with 15 bases lying between them. The CDR3 consists of 14 residues. CDR3 sequence (DNA): TGTGCCAGCAGCCAGATCCGATCACGTAGCGAGCAGTACTTC. Its protein product is CASSQIRSRSEQYF.

V gene TRBV27 combines with J gene TRBJ1-5, with a possible D match to TRBD1 (5 bases). V lost 5 bases and J lost 7, with 9 bases in between. Per germline, CDR1 MNHEY and CDR2 SMNVEV (reference sequence). CDR3 length: 12 residues. The CDR3 loop is CASSVGGQPQHF. Here the CDR3 DNA reads TGTGCCAGCAGTGTGGGGGGACAGCCCCAGCATTTT.

The chain couples TRBV5-1 to TRBJ2-7; TRBD2 aligns across 7 bases. V shed 7 bases and J 0 bases; nucleotides not matched to a gene: 7. The CDR3 consists of 14 residues. The V gene's germline CDR1 is SGHRS and CDR2 YFSETQ. The CDR3 nucleotides are TGCGCCAGCGGGAGAACGGGGGGCTCCTACGAGCAGTACTTC. This sequence encodes CASGRTGGSYEQYF.

The chain carries TRBV6-2 or TRBV6-3 and TRBJ2-3, with 10 bases fitting TRBD2. Trimming removed 4 bases from V and 2 bases from J; junction bases left unmatched: 9. Germline values: CDR1 MNHEY, CDR2 SVGEGT. This CDR3 spans 17 amino acids. The CDR3 bases are TGTGCCAGCAGTTTTTCGGGACTAGCGACCCACACAGATACGCAGTATTTT. Residues: CASSFSGLATHTDTQYF.

The chain links TRBV11-3 to TRBJ2-2; 12 nucleotides line up with TRBD1. V was pared by 4 bases and J by 5 bases, with 11 bases of the junction left unmatched. Germline V gives CDR1 SGHNT, CDR2 YENEEA. CDR3 length: 18 residues. The CDR3 DNA reads as TGTGCCAGCAGCTCCCGTTACGGGACAGGGGGCGAGACCGGGGAGCTGTTTTTT. Residues: CASSSRYGTGGETGELFF. The full variable domain, its missing parts supplied by reference TRBV11-3 and TRBJ2-2, is EAGVVQSPRYKIIEKKQPVAFWCNPISGHNTLYWYLQNLGQGPELLIRYENEEAVDDSQLPKDRFSAERLKGVDSTLKIQPAELGDSAVYLCASSSRYGTGGETGELFFGEGSRLTVL.

This chain joins TRBV7-2 and TRBJ1-2; D not resolved. Trimming stripped 8 bases from V and 2 bases from J, with 15 bases between. CDR1 is SGHTA, CDR2 FQGNSA, per germline. The CDR3 is made up of 14 amino acids. CDR3 bases: TGTGCCAGCTCCCTCCTTGTGGGCAACTATGGCTACACCTTC. This encodes CASSLLVGNYGYTF.

V is TRBV7-9 and J is TRBJ2-1; the D is unclear. The germline V and J ends were trimmed by 1 base and 9 bases, with 4 bases remaining between them. This CDR3 has 11 amino acids. Germline V gene data show CDR1 as SEHNR and CDR2 as FQNEAQ (reference sequence). DNA of the CDR3: TGTGCCAGCAGCTTAGACAGTGAGCAGTTCTTC. Translated, it gives CASSLDSEQFF.

This clone appeared a single time. This chain joins TRBV3-1 (or the pseudogene TRBV3-2) and TRBJ2-5; D may be TRBD2 (7 bases). Germline lookup yields CDR1 LGHDT and CDR2 YNNKEL (reference sequence). Between the trimmed V and J ends, which lost 1 base and 5 bases, there was a span of 17 bases. This CDR3 region has 16 residues. The CDR3 nucleotides are TGTGCCAGCAGCCAAGTTACGGGGGGCCAGATGGAGACCCAGTACTTC. It yields the protein CASSQVTGGQMETQYF.

The sample holds one count of this clone. This sequence joins TRBV11-2 and TRBJ2-3, with a tentative D call TRBD2 (7 bases). Germline lookup yields CDR1 SGHAT and CDR2 FQNNGV. The CDR3 is made up of 14 amino acids. V lost 0 bases to trimming and J lost 7 bases, with 11 bases between them. The CDR3, as DNA: TGTGCCAGCAGCTTAGACGGGGGGCCAAATACGCAGTATTTT. Translating gives CASSLDGGPNTQYF.

V usage is TRBV5-1 and J usage is TRBJ2-1; tentative D call: TRBD2 (5 bases). This CDR3 comprises 14 residues. CDR1 and CDR2 from the germline V gene are SGHRS and YFSETQ. Trimming removed 1 base at V and 8 bases at J, with 13 bases between. In nucleotides, the CDR3 is TGCGCCAGCAGCTTGCTTTCGGCGGGCGATGAGCAGTTCTTC. Translation: CASSLLSAGDEQFF.

This rearrangement joins TRBV7-2 to TRBJ1-3; unclear D gene. With 1 base removed from V and 7 bases from J, the gap between germline ends came to 8 bases. Germline V gene data show CDR1 as SGHTA and CDR2 as FQGNSA. CDR3 length: 13 residues. The CDR3 reads CASSLGAGNTIYF. CDR3 DNA sequence: TGTGCCAGCAGCTTAGGGGCCGGTAACACCATATATTTT. Looking up the rest from reference TRBV7-2 and TRBJ1-3 gives the full variable domain: GAGVSQSPSNKVTEKGKDVELRCDPISGHTALYWYRQSLGQGLEFLIYFQGNSAPDKSGLPSDRFSAERTGGSVSTLTIQRTQQEDSAVYLCASSLGAGNTIYFGEGSWLTVV.

This CDR3 reads CASSTRGTYSGNTIYF. In DNA form, the CDR3 reads TGTGCCAGCAGCACGCGGGGGACCTACTCTGGAAACACCATATATTTT. The chain links TRBV7-9 to TRBJ1-3; D may be TRBD1 (5 bases). Trimming pared 5 bases from V and 0 bases from J, leaving 14 bases between. In germline, CDR1 is SEHNR, CDR2 FQNEAQ (reference sequence). This CDR3 has 16 amino acids.